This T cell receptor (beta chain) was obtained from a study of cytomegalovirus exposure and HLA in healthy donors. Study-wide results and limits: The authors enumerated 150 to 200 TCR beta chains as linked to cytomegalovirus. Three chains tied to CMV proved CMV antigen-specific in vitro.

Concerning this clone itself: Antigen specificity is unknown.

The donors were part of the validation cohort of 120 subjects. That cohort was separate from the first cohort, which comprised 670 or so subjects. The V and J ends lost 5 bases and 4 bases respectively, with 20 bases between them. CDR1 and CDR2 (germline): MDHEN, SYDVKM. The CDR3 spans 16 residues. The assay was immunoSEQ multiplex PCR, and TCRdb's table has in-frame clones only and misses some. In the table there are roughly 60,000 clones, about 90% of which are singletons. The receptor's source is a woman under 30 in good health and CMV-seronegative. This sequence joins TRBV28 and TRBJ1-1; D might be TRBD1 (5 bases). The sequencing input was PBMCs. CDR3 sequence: CASSTRGRSQGTEAFF. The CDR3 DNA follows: TGTGCCAGCAGTACGCGGGGACGGTCCCAGGGCACTGAAGCTTTCTTT.